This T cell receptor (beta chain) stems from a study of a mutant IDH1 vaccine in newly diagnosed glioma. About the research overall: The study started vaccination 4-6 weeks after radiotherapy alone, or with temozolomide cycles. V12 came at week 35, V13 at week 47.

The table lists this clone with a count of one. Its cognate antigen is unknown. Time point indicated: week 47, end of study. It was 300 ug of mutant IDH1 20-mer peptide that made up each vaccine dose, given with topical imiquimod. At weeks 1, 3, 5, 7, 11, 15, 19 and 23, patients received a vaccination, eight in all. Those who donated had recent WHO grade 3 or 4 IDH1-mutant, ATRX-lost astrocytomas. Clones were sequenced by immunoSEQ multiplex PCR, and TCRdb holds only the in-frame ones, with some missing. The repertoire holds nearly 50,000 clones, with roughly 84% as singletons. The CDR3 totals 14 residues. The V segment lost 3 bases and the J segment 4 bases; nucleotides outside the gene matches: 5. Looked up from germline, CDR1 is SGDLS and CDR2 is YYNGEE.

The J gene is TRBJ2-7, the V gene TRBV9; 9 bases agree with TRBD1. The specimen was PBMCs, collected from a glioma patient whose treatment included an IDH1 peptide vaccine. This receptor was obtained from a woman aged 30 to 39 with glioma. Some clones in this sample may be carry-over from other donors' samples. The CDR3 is CASSAGTGIYEQYF. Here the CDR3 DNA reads TGTGCCAGCAGCGCCGGGACAGGGATTTACGAGCAGTACTTC.